This TCR beta chain was recorded in a study of shared clonotypes between healthy human individuals. The CDR3 extends over 13 amino acids. Deletions cut 0 bases from V and 5 bases from J, with 8 bases between. Germline V gives CDR1 GTSNPN, CDR2 SVGIG (reference sequence). This clone has at least ten counts. The sample carries other DNA sequences with the same CDR3. Some clones are missing from TCRdb's copy, which holds only in-frame ones; the method was immunoSEQ multiplex PCR. The sample lists about a million clones; approximately 80% were seen once. The receptor's source is a young man in good health. Some clones in this sample may be carry-over from other donors' samples. This chain uses TRBV30 with TRBJ1-3; no firm D call. The sequenced material came from memory CD4+ T cells from PBMCs. Documented subset: CD45RA-negative fraction. The CDR3 loop reads CAWSVNGRNTIYF. In nucleotides, the CDR3 is TGTGCCTGGAGTGTAAATGGTCGAAACACCATATATTTT.